These 32 T cell receptor beta chains were sequenced from one sample in a study of T-cell memory formation after mild COVID-19. MiXCR was run by TCRdb on the 5' RACE reads, yielding one entry per CDR3 protein. The sample shows about 600,000 distinct CDR3 sequences, about 20% of them seen only once. Sequencing input: PBMCs or a T cell subset sorted from them (not recorded which). The receptors were gathered from an adult woman who had mild COVID-19 (a few samples of this study predate the infection). Cell type and time point are not known.

This clonotype was observed a handful of times. This chain joins TRBV6-5 and TRBJ2-1, with D possibly matching TRBD2 (5 bases). There are 14 residues in the CDR3. CDR1 is MNHEY, CDR2 SVGAGI, per germline. Trimming removed 5 bases from V and 4 bases from J, with 12 bases in between. CDR3 protein: CASSPTGNYNEQFF. The CDR3 coding sequence is TGTGCCAGCAGTCCGACCGGGAATTACAATGAGCAGTTCTTC.

This clonotype was picked up a small number of times. The chain joins TRBV7-7 to TRBJ1-1, with TRBD1 as a possible D gene (5 bases). Per germline, CDR1 SSHAT and CDR2 FNYEAQ (reference sequence). The CDR3 consists of 21 residues. The V gene lost 2 bases and the J gene lost 0 bases, with 28 bases spanning the gap. The CDR3 region is CASSLIVVDSSKDDMNTEAFF. The CDR3 DNA reads as TGTGCCAGCAGCTTAATTGTCGTTGACAGCTCCAAGGATGACATGAACACTGAAGCTTTCTTT.

This clonotype was counted a few times. The chain carries TRBV12-3 or TRBV12-4 and TRBJ2-1; TRBD2 matches at 8 bases. CDR3 size: 14 residues. The V segment lost 2 bases and the J segment 9 bases; nucleotides outside the gene matches: 6. CDR3 DNA sequence: TGTGCCAGCAGTTTATACGGACTAGCCGTTGAGCAGTTCTTC. Translation: CASSLYGLAVEQFF.

The V gene is TRBV7-2, the J gene TRBJ2-3; 7 bases are shared with TRBD2. The CDR3 is 14 amino acids. Germline trimming cut 6 bases from V and 4 bases from J; bases unmatched to any gene: 7. The V gene's germline CDR1 is SGHTA and CDR2 FQGNSA. The CDR3 DNA follows: TGTGCCAGCAGAGGCGGGCGGGGGTCAGATACGCAGTATTTT. Translating gives CASRGGRGSDTQYF.

This clonotype was observed a few times. The chain carries TRBV25-1 and TRBJ2-6; 8 bases align to TRBD1. J lost 0 bases, V lost 5 bases, and 9 bases had no gene match. The germline CDR1 and CDR2 sequences are MGHDK and SYGVNS. This CDR3 contains 18 residues. CDR3 DNA: TGTGCCAGCAGTCCCCCGGGACAGGCCCGCTCTGGGGCCAACGTCCTGACTTTC. This codes for CASSPPGQARSGANVLTF.

CDR3 sequence: CASSLGVEPDTQYF. In DNA form, the CDR3 reads TGTGCCAGCAGCTTAGGGGTGGAGCCAGATACGCAGTATTTT. The gene calls are TRBV7-6 and TRBJ2-3; no clear D. Trimming removed 1 base from V and 4 bases from J, with 9 bases in between. Germline V lookup: CDR1 SGHVS, CDR2 FNYEAQ. The CDR3 extends over 14 amino acids.

The chain joins TRBV12-3 or TRBV12-4 to TRBJ2-7, with 9 bases fitting TRBD2. The length of the CDR3 is 16 residues. After removal of 1 base from V and 0 bases from J, the junction contained 4 bases not matched to a gene. The CDR3 protein is CASSLGGGGASYEQYF. CDR3 coding DNA: TGTGCCAGCAGTTTAGGGGGCGGGGGGGCCTCCTACGAGCAGTACTTC.

This clonotype was found a few times. The J gene is TRBJ2-7, the V gene TRBV5-1, with TRBD2 matching over 10 bases. Trimming took 0 bases from V and 5 from J; bases not matched to a gene: 5. Germline loops: CDR1 SGHRS, CDR2 YFSETQ. This CDR3 has 15 amino acids. CDR3 protein: CASSLDSGRINEQYF. The CDR3 nucleotides read TGCGCCAGCAGCTTGGATAGCGGGAGGATAAACGAGCAGTACTTC.

This clonotype has just a few counts. This sequence joins TRBV6-5 and TRBJ1-5; 9 nucleotides line up with TRBD1. Germline V gene data show CDR1 as MNHEY and CDR2 as SVGAGI. This CDR3 is 15 amino acids long. Trimming took 0 bases from V and 7 from J; bases not matched to a gene: 4. As DNA, the CDR3 is TGTGCCAGCAGTTACTCAAACAGGGGGCAACAGCCCCAGCATTTT. This sequence encodes CASSYSNRGQQPQHF.

This chain joins TRBV18 and TRBJ2-7; 7 bases agree with TRBD1. This CDR3 is 15 amino acids long. V lost 4 bases, J lost 3 bases, and 9 bases stayed unmatched. Germline lookup yields CDR1 KGHSH and CDR2 LQKENI. The CDR3 DNA is TGTGCCAGCTCACTCTCCGGACAGGTGAACTACGAGCAGTACTTC. Translating gives CASSLSGQVNYEQYF. The whole variable domain, remainder taken from reference TRBV18 and TRBJ2-7, is NAGVMQNPRHLVRRRGQEARLRCSPMKGHSHVYWYRQLPEEGLKFMVYLQKENIIDESGMPKERFSAEFPKEGPSILRIQQVVRGDSAAYFCASSLSGQVNYEQYFGPGTRLTVT.

This clonotype showed up just a few times. The V gene is TRBV5-1, the J gene TRBJ2-7; D could derive from TRBD1 or TRBD2 (5 bases each). The CDR3 runs 14 residues. Germline CDR1 reads SGHRS; CDR2 reads YFSETQ. The V end was cut by 5 bases, the J end by 3 bases, with 15 bases between. Here the CDR3 reads CASSPGGVGYEQYF. CDR3 nucleotide sequence: TGCGCCAGCAGTCCTGGGGGTGTGGGCTACGAGCAGTACTTC.

This clonotype came up a few times. V usage is TRBV4-2 and J usage is TRBJ2-1; D perhaps matches TRBD2 (6 bases). With 1 base removed from V and 5 bases from J, the gap between germline ends came to 9 bases. The V gene's germline CDR1 is LGHNA and CDR2 YNFKEQ. The length of the CDR3 is 14 residues. The CDR3 nucleotides are TGTGCCAGCAGCCAAGGGACTACGGACAATGAGCAGTTCTTC. It encodes CASSQGTTDNEQFF.

The chain recombines TRBV27 with TRBJ2-1; D is perhaps TRBD2 (5 bases). Germline assignment: CDR1 MNHEY and CDR2 SMNVEV (reference sequence). This CDR3 has 13 residues. V lost 6 bases and J lost 10, with 16 bases in between. This CDR3 is CASRFPGDGEQFF. The CDR3 DNA sequence: TGTGCCAGCAGATTTCCCGGGGATGGCGAGCAGTTCTTC.

The chain combines TRBV6-1 with TRBJ1-6; D is ambiguous. Germline V gives CDR1 MNHNS, CDR2 SASEGT. V was trimmed by 7 bases and J by 0 bases, leaving 10 bases between them. The CDR3 is made up of 15 amino acids. CDR3 region: CASKAMASYNSPLHF. CDR3 nucleotides: TGTGCCAGCAAGGCTATGGCCTCCTATAATTCACCCCTCCACTTT.

The chain uses TRBV5-1 and TRBJ1-4; 10 bases line up with TRBD1. The CDR3 totals 16 residues. V lost 2 bases to trimming and J lost 11 bases; unmatched junction nucleotides: 12. The germline CDR1 and CDR2 sequences are SGHRS and YFSETQ. As DNA, the CDR3 is TGCGCCAGCAGCTTCTTGTCGAGACAGGGGGCCCGGAAACTGTTTTTT. Amino acids: CASSFLSRQGARKLFF.

The chain joins TRBV4-2 to TRBJ1-1; a weak D match, TRBD1 (5 bases). V was shortened by 0 bases and J by 4 bases, with 18 bases between the two germline ends. This CDR3 is built from 17 residues. CDR1 and CDR2 from the germline V gene are LGHNA and YNFKEQ. The CDR3 DNA follows: TGTGCCAGCAGCCAAGAAATGTTCCAGGGATTAAGCACTGAAGCTTTCTTT. Protein: CASSQEMFQGLSTEAFF.

This clonotype has a single count. This chain uses TRBV12-3 or TRBV12-4 with TRBJ1-1; TRBD1 might be the D (6 bases). CDR3 length: 16 amino acids. V was shortened by 5 bases and J by 0 bases, with 16 bases between the two germline ends. CDR3 region: CASSQRTVALNTEAFF. For the CDR3, the DNA is TGTGCCAGCAGTCAGCGGACAGTCGCCTTGAACACTGAAGCTTTCTTT.

This clonotype was detected only once. V is TRBV20-1 and J is TRBJ2-6; no firm D call. Germline-derived CDR1 and CDR2 are DFQATT and SNEGSKA (reference sequence). The CDR3 runs to 13 residues. V was trimmed by 1 base and J by 2 bases, leaving 3 bases between them. The CDR3 loop is CSARAAGANVLTF. CDR3 in DNA: TGCAGTGCTAGAGCCGCTGGGGCCAACGTCCTGACTTTC.

The CDR3 bases are TGTGCCAGCAATGAGGCGGGTAACGAGCAGTTCTTC. Translation: CASNEAGNEQFF. V is TRBV25-1 and J is TRBJ2-1; D possibly corresponds to TRBD2 (5 bases). Germline CDR1 MGHDK, CDR2 SYGVNS. This CDR3 comprises 12 residues. V was shortened by 7 bases and J by 10 bases, with 14 bases between the two germline ends.

This clonotype was seen more than once but under ten times. The chain employs TRBV14 and TRBJ2-5; 8 bases are a match to TRBD2. V was pared by 0 bases and J by 2 bases, with 5 bases of the junction left unmatched. Germline CDR1 and CDR2: SGHDN and FVKESK. There are 16 residues in the CDR3. The CDR3 sequence: CASSQDHREGQETQYF. The CDR3 coding sequence is TGTGCCAGCAGCCAAGATCACCGGGAGGGACAAGAGACCCAGTACTTC.

The rearrangement uses TRBV12-3 or TRBV12-4 and TRBJ1-5; D unresolved. The CDR3 loop spans 13 amino acids. V was pared by 6 bases and J by 3 bases, with 9 bases between. CDR3 sequence reads: CASSQSFNQPQHF. In nucleotides, the CDR3 is TGTGCCAGCAGCCAAAGTTTCAATCAGCCCCAGCATTTT.

This clonotype has just a few counts. The rearrangement uses TRBV28 and TRBJ1-2, with D possibly matching TRBD1 (5 bases). The V gene lost 5 bases and the J gene lost 8 bases, with 12 bases spanning the gap. CDR3 length: 12 amino acids. CDR1 and CDR2 (germline): MDHEN, SYDVKM. CDR3 in DNA: TGTGCCAGCAGTACCGGGACGAAGGGCTACACCTTC. Translated: CASSTGTKGYTF.

The chain employs TRBV12-5 and TRBJ2-3; D gene uncertain. CDR3 length equals 11 residues. Germline CDR1 reads LGHNT; CDR2 reads FRNRAP. Trimming pared 3 bases from V and 5 bases from J, leaving 3 bases between. In nucleotides, the CDR3 is TGTGCTAGTGGTTTTGGAGATACGCAGTATTTT. Residues: CASGFGDTQYF. The whole variable domain, remainder taken from reference TRBV12-5 and TRBJ2-3, is DARVTQTPRHKVTEMGQEVTMRCQPILGHNTVFWYRQTMMQGLELLAYFRNRAPLDDSGMPKDRFSAEMPDATLATLKIQPSEPRDSAVYFCASGFGDTQYFGPGTRLTVL.

This chain joins TRBV6-4 and TRBJ1-3; D gene ambiguous. Trimming cost V 3 bases and J 4 bases, with 10 bases left between them. This CDR3 has 14 residues. Germline lookup yields CDR1 MRHNA and CDR2 SNTAGT. The CDR3 sequence: CASSDTAGGNTIYF. CDR3 DNA sequence: TGTGCCAGCAGTGATACGGCGGGGGGAAACACCATATATTTT.

The chain combines TRBV6-5 with TRBJ1-1; TRBD1 matches 9 bases. J gave up 11 bases and V 4 bases, and 5 bases lay outside the gene matches. There are 12 residues in the CDR3. CDR1 is MNHEY and CDR2 is SVGAGI in the germline V gene. Here the CDR3 DNA reads TGTGCCAGCAGTTCAACAGGGGGCGAGGCTTTCTTT. Translation gives CASSSTGGEAFF.

This clonotype turned up a few times. V is TRBV2 and J is TRBJ2-4; D perhaps matches TRBD1 (6 bases). V gave up 7 bases and J gave up 1 base, with 23 bases separating them. The CDR3 loop spans 18 amino acids. The germline V gene has CDR1 SNHLY and CDR2 FYNNEI. As DNA, the CDR3 is TGTGCCAGCACCCCATCCCGACAGGTCCAACTCGCCAAAAACATTCAGTACTTC. Translation: CASTPSRQVQLAKNIQYF.

This chain uses TRBV5-1 with TRBJ2-2, with D perhaps matching TRBD1 (7 bases). The germline V gene encodes CDR1 SGHRS and CDR2 YFSETQ. The ends were cut back, 7 bases at V and 1 base at J, with 14 bases in the middle. This CDR3 is built from 15 residues. The chain's CDR3 is CASEEGTVNTGELFF. DNA for the CDR3: TGCGCCAGCGAGGAGGGGACAGTGAACACCGGGGAGCTGTTTTTT.

The J gene is TRBJ2-3, the V gene TRBV2; the D is unclear. V gave up 5 bases and J gave up 2 bases, with 8 bases separating them. The length of the CDR3 is 13 residues. Germline assignment: CDR1 SNHLY and CDR2 FYNNEI. CDR3 coding DNA: TGTGCCAGCAGTCCGCGATTCACAGATACGCAGTATTTT. Protein sequence: CASSPRFTDTQYF.

This clonotype was seen a few times. The V gene is TRBV27, the J gene TRBJ1-6, with 11 nucleotides matching TRBD1. The CDR3 is made up of 15 amino acids. Looked up from germline, CDR1 is MNHEY and CDR2 is SMNVEV (reference sequence). V was pared by 9 bases and J by 14 bases, with 15 bases of the junction left unmatched. The CDR3 protein is CASAYRTGGQGSLHF. CDR3 sequence (DNA): TGTGCCAGTGCTTATCGGACAGGGGGCCAGGGGTCCCTCCACTTT.

This clonotype showed up just once. The chain couples TRBV7-6 to TRBJ2-1; D perhaps matches TRBD2 (6 bases). This CDR3 spans 16 amino acids. V was trimmed by 0 bases and J by 4 bases, leaving 13 bases between them. Germline CDR1 and CDR2: SGHVS and FNYEAQ. The CDR3 nucleotides are TGTGCCAGCAGCTTAGCGCGAGGGAGGCAGTACAATGAGCAGTTCTTC. Translating it yields CASSLARGRQYNEQFF.

J is TRBJ2-3 and V is TRBV21-1; TRBD1, the D gene given by the table, was not confirmed from the DNA. TRBV21-1 is a pseudogene locus. CDR3 size: 16 residues. CDR3 protein: CASSEGQGTCTDTQYF. DNA for the CDR3: TGTGCCAGCAGCGAAGGACAGGGAACCTGCACAGATACGCAGTATTTT.

The chain recombines TRBV29-1 with TRBJ2-1; D perhaps matches TRBD1 (5 bases). The CDR3 runs to 13 residues. V lost 2 bases and J lost 7, with 12 bases in between. Germline lookup yields CDR1 SQVTM and CDR2 ANQGSEA. CDR3 in DNA: TGCAGCGTTGAAAACAGGTCTAGGAATGAGCAGTTCTTC. Amino acids: CSVENRSRNEQFF.